This T cell receptor beta chain was sequenced during a study of cytomegalovirus exposure and HLA in healthy donors. Whole-study findings and limits: Immune exposure information available was restricted to CMV serostatus.

This clone turned up a few times. Its antigen is unidentified. The PCR ran on 60 Vbeta and 13 Jbeta primers. Some clones are missing from TCRdb's copy, which holds only in-frame ones; the method was immunoSEQ multiplex PCR. The table records 200,000 or so clones, about three quarters of them present only once. Input material: PBMCs. The clonotype comes from a woman in her twenties or thirties in good health and CMV-seropositive.

The chain's CDR3 is CASSLGSAYEQYF. Here the CDR3 DNA reads TGTGCCAGCAGCTTGGGTTCCGCCTACGAGCAGTACTTC. This rearrangement joins TRBV5-4 to TRBJ2-7; D is undetermined. CDR3 length: 13 residues. Germline V gene sequence: CDR1 SGHNT, CDR2 YYREEE (reference sequence). Trimming took off 0 bases at V and 2 bases at J, with 6 bases between the two ends.